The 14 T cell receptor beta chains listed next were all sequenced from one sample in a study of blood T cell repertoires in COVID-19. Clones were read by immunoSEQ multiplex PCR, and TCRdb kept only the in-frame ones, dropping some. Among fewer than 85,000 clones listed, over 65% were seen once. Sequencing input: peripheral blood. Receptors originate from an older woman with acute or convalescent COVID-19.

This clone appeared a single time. CDR3 coding DNA: TGTGCCAGCAGTGAGACAGGAAACACCATATATTTT. Its protein product is CASSETGNTIYF. This sequence joins TRBV6-1 and TRBJ1-3; no clear D. The germline CDR1 and CDR2 sequences are MNHNS and SASEGT. The V end lost 3 bases, the J end lost 4 bases, and 4 bases lay between the germline ends. The CDR3 length is 12 residues.

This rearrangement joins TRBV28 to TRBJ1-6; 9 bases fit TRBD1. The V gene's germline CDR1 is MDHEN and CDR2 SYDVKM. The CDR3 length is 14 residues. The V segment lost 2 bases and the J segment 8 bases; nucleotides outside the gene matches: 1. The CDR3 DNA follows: TGTGCCAGCAGTTTAACAGGGGGCGATTCACCCCTCCACTTT. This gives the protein CASSLTGGDSPLHF.

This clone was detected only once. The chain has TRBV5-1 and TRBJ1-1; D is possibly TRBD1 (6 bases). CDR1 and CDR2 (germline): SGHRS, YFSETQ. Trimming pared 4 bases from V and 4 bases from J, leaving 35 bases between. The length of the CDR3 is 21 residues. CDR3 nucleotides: TGCGCCAGCAGCCTCGCAACCCCCCGGACAGTACGGCCTCGGATCGGCACTGAAGCTTTCTTT. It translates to CASSLATPRTVRPRIGTEAFF.

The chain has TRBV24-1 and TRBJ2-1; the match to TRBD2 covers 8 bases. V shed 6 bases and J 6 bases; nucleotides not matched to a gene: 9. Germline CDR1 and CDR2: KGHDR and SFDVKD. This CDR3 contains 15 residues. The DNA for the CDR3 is TGTGCCACCAGTAGGAGCGGGGGAGGGACCAATGAGCAGTTCTTC. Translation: CATSRSGGGTNEQFF.

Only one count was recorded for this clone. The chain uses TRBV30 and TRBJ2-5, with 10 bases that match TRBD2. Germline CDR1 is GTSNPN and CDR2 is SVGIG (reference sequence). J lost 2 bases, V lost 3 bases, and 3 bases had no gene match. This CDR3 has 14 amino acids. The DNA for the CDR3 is TGTGCCTGGAGGGCTAGCGGGGGACAAGAGACCCAGTACTTC. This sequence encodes CAWRASGGQETQYF.

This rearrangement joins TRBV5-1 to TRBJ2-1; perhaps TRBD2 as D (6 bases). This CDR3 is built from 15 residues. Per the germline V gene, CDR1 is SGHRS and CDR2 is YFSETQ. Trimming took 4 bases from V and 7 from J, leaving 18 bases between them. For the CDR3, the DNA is TGCGCCAGCAGCAGAGGGACTGCCACCCAGAATGAGCAGTTCTTC. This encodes CASSRGTATQNEQFF. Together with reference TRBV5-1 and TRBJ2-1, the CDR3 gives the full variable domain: KAGVTQTPRYLIKTRGQQVTLSCSPISGHRSVSWYQQTPGQGLQFLFEYFSETQRNKGNFPGRFSGRQFSNSRSEMNVSTLELGDSALYLCASSRGTATQNEQFFGPGTRLTVL.

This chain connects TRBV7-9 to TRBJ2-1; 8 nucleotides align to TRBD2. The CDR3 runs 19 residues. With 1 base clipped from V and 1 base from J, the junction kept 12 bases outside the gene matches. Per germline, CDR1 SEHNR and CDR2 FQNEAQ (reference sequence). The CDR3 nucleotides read TGTGCCAGCAGCTTAGGGGTCCGGGGGGGCCCTGTTTCCTACAATGAGCAGTTCTTC. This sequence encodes CASSLGVRGGPVSYNEQFF.

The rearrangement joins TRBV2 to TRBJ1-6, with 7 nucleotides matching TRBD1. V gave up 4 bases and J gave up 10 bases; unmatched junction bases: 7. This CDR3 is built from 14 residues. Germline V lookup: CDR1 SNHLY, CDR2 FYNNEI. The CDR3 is CASSVKGAGSPLHF. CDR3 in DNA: TGTGCCAGCAGTGTTAAGGGGGCGGGATCACCCCTCCACTTT.

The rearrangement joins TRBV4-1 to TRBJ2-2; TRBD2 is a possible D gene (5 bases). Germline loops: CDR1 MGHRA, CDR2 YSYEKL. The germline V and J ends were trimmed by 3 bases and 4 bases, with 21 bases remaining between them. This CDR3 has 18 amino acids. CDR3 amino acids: CASSHVGSRARATGELFF. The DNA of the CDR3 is TGCGCCAGCAGCCATGTCGGTTCGAGGGCCCGTGCCACCGGGGAGCTGTTTTTT.

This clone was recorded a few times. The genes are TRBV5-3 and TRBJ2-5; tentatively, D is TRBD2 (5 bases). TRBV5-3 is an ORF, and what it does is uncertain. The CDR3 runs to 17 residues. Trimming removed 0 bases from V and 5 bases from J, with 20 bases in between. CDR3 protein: CARSLVAEIRTGETQYF. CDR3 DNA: TGTGCCAGAAGCTTGGTCGCGGAAATTCGGACTGGGGAGACCCAGTACTTC.

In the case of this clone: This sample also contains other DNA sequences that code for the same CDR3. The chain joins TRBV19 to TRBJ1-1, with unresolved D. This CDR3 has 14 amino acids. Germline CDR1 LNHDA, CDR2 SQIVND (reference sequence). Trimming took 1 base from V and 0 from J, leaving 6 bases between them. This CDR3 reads CASSIGTVNTEAFF. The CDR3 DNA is TGTGCCAGTAGTATAGGTACAGTGAACACTGAAGCTTTCTTT.

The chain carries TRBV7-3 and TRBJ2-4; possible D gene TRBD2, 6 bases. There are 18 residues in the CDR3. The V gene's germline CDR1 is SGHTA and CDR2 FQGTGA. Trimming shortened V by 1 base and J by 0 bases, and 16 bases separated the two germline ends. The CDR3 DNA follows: TGTGCCAGCAGCTTAAACCCTCCTAGCGCCCTAGCCAAAAACATTCAGTACTTC. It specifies CASSLNPPSALAKNIQYF.

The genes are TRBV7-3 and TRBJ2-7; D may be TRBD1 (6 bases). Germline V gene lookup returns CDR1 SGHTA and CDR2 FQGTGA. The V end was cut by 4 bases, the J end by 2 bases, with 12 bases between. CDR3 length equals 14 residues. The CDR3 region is CASSSGQSPYEQYF. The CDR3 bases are TGTGCCAGCAGCTCCGGACAGAGTCCCTACGAGCAGTACTTC.

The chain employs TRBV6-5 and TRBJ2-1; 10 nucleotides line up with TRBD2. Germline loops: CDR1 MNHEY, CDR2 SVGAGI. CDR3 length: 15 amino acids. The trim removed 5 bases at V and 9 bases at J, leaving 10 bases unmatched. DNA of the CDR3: TGTGCCAGCAGTACGGCAGCGGGAGGGCCCTTTGAGCAGTTCTTC. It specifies CASSTAAGGPFEQFF.